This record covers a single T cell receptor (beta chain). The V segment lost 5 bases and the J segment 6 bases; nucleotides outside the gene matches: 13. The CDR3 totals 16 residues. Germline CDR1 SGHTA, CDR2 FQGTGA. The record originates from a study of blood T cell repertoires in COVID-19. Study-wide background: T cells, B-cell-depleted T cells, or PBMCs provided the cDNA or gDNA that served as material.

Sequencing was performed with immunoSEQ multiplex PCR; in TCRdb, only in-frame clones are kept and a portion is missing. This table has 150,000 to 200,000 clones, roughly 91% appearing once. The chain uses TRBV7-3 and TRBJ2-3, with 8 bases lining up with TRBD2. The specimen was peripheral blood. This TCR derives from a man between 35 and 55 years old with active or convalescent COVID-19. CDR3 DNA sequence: TGTGCCAGCAGCCCAGACCCGCGGGGGGCAGGGGATACGCAGTATTTT. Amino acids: CASSPDPRGAGDTQYF.